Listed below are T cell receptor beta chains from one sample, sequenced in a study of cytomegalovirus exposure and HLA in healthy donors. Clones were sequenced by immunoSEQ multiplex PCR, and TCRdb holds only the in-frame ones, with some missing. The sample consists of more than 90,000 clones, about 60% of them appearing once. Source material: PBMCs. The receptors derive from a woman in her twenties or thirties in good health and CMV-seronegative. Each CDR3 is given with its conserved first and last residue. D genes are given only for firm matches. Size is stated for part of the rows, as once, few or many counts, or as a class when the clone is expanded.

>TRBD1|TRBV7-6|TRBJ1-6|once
CASSFATGGRGSPLHF
TGTGCCAGCAGCTTCGCAACAGGGGGCCGTGGTTCACCCCTCCACTTT
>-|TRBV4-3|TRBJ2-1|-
CASSQDSTPYNEQFF
TGCGCCAGCAGCCAAGACTCCACTCCCTACAATGAGCAGTTCTTC
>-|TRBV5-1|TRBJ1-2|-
CASSLEVQGSLTYGYTF
TGCGCCAGCAGCTTGGAAGTACAGGGCAGCCTTACCTATGGCTACACCTTC
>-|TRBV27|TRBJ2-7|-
CASSLSNRPGEQYF
TGTGCCAGCAGTTTATCAAACAGACCGGGGGAGCAGTACTTC
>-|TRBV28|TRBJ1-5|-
CASSLPRSSNQPQHF
TGTGCCAGCAGTTTACCCAGGTCAAGCAATCAGCCCCAGCATTTT
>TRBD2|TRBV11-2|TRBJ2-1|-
CASLNLRGRESQFF
TGTGCCAGCCTGAACTTACGTGGGCGGGAGTCACAGTTCTTC
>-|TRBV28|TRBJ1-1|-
CASSLTGNTEAFF
TGTGCCAGCAGTTTAACGGGTAACACTGAAGCTTTCTTT
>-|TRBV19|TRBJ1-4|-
CASRVRKGGEKLFF
TGTGCCAGTAGGGTCAGGAAAGGAGGGGAAAAACTGTTTTTT
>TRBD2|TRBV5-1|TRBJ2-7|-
CASSLALTSGSYEQYF
TGCGCCAGCAGCTTAGCTCTTACTAGCGGGAGCTACGAGCAGTACTTC
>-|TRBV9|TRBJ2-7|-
CASSVGAGSYEQYF
TGTGCCAGCAGCGTAGGGGCTGGCTCCTACGAGCAGTACTTC
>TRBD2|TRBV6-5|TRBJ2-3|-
CACRSGRVNTDTQYF
TGTGCCTGTCGGAGCGGGAGGGTTAACACAGATACGCAGTATTTT
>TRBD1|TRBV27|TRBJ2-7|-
CASNPGAGGPYSYEQYF
TGTGCCAGCAACCCTGGGGCAGGGGGCCCATACTCCTACGAGCAGTACTTC
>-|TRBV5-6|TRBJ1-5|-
CASSLSSGWGNQPQHF
TGTGCCAGCAGCTTGTCATCAGGCTGGGGCAATCAGCCCCAGCATTTT
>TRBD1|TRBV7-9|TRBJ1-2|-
CASIVPGGLGGYTF
TGTGCCAGCATCGTTCCAGGGGGTTTGGGAGGCTACACCTTC
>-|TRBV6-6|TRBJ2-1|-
CASGGAGPYNEQFF
TGTGCCAGCGGGGGAGCGGGTCCGTACAATGAGCAGTTCTTC
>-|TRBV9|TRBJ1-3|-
CASSPNPNSGNTIYF
TGTGCCAGCAGCCCAAATCCCAACTCTGGAAACACCATATATTTT
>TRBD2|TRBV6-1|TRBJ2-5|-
CASSRLAGDIETQYF
TGTGCCAGCAGTCGACTAGCGGGAGATATAGAGACCCAGTACTTC
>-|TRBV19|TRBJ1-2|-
CASRSGVLPNYGYTF
TGTGCCAGTAGATCGGGGGTCCTACCTAACTATGGCTACACCTTC
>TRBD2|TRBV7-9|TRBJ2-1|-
CASSFTSGIGGFF
TGTGCCAGCAGCTTCACTAGCGGGATAGGGGGGTTCTTC
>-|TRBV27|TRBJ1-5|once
CASSSRTAGWQPQHF
TGTGCCAGCAGTTCTCGGACAGCGGGATGGCAGCCCCAGCATTTT
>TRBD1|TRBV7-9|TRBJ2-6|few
CASSLPRGFAGANVLTF
TGTGCCAGCAGCTTACCCAGGGGGTTTGCTGGGGCCAACGTCCTGACTTTC
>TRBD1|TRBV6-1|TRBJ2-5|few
CASSPGDRDQETQYF
TGTGCCAGCAGTCCAGGCGACAGGGACCAAGAGACCCAGTACTTC
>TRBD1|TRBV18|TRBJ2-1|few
CASSQGTGGYNEQFF
TGTGCCAGCTCACAGGGGACAGGAGGTTACAATGAGCAGTTCTTC
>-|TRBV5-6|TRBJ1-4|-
CASSLPRSNEKLFF
TGTGCCAGCAGCTTGCCGCGTAGTAATGAAAAACTGTTTTTT
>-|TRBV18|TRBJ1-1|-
CASSPGGPPGNTEAFF
TGTGCCAGCTCACCGGGCGGGCCCCCGGGGAACACTGAAGCTTTCTTT
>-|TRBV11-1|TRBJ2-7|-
CASSLENSVEQYF
TGTGCCAGCAGCCTGGAGAACTCGGTCGAGCAGTACTTC
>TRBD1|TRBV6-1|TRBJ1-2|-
CASSEAQAGGLGYTF
TGTGCCAGCAGTGAAGCTCAGGCAGGGGGTCTTGGCTACACCTTC
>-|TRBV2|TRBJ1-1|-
CASTLGGGGETEAFF
TGTGCCAGCACCCTTGGGGGGGGTGGAGAAACTGAAGCTTTCTTT
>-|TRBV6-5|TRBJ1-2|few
CASSYRADNYGYTF
TGTGCCAGCAGTTACCGAGCCGATAACTATGGCTACACCTTC
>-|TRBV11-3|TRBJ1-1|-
CASSLQGRTEAFF
TGTGCCAGCAGCCTACAGGGACGGACTGAAGCTTTCTTT
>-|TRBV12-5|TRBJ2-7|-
CASGLLSTRCEQYF
TGTGCTAGTGGTTTGCTATCAACTCGTTGCGAGCAGTACTTC
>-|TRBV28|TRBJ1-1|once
CASSSTKGVEAFF
TGTGCCAGCAGTTCCACAAAGGGGGTAGAAGCTTTCTTT
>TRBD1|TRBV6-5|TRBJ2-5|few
CASSYSYRGEETQYF
TGTGCCAGCAGTTACTCTTACAGGGGAGAAGAGACCCAGTACTTC
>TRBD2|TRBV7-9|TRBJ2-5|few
CASSPGLAGLWQETQYF
TGTGCCAGCAGCCCCGGGCTAGCGGGACTGTGGCAAGAGACCCAGTACTTC
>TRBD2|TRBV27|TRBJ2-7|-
CASRPGGGAGEQYF
TGTGCCAGCAGACCCGGCGGGGGGGCTGGCGAGCAGTACTTC
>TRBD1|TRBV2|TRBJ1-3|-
CASNLRGRLFAGNTIYF
TGTGCCAGCAATCTCAGGGGGCGGTTGTTTGCTGGAAACACCATATATTTT